In its sample, the clone carrying this TCR beta chain was seen a few times. What it binds is not known. The data are from a study of shared clonotypes between healthy human individuals. Points from the study as a whole: Naive CD4 clonotypes overlapped across a handful of donors at approximately 5%.

Data came from immunoSEQ multiplex PCR; TCRdb stores just in-frame clones and leaves some out. The data hold roughly 320,000 clones, with over 75% observed a single time. The trim removed 3 bases at V and 6 bases at J, leaving 10 bases unmatched. Germline V lookup: CDR1 MGHRA, CDR2 YSYEKL. This CDR3 is 15 amino acids long. The sequencing sample was made of memory CD8+ T cells sorted from blood. Subset reported: CD45RO+ cells pooled with CCR7-negative TemRA cells. This receptor was identified in a man aged 18 to 30 in good health. The chain couples TRBV4-1 to TRBJ1-2; TRBD1 matches at 7 bases. The CDR3: CASSQRQNRGDGYTF. The CDR3 coding sequence is TGCGCCAGCAGCCAGCGTCAGAACAGGGGAGATGGCTACACCTTC.